The entry below describes one T cell receptor (beta chain). This clonotype was counted many times. Its specific antigen is unknown. Base qualities are not recorded, but no much larger clone differs from it by a single base. Being off target in a library aimed at alpha chains, this beta chain has a size of little meaning. The library was prepared using 5' RACE. Sequencing used a NextSeq 500. In the TCR library protocol, a unique molecular identifier was attached to each TCR cDNA molecule so that PCR and sequencing errors could be corrected. For the original study's pipeline: TCR identification, UMI-based error correction and CDR3 extraction were performed with Decombinator tools. TCRs above a frequency of 2 per 1,000, corresponding to the top 1% of the tumor frequency distribution, were defined as expanded. Renyi diversity was computed with the R vegan package after each repertoire had been subsampled 100 times to 5,000 TCRs. CDR3 similarity networks were constructed using string-kernel similarity of amino acid triplets, with links drawn between CDR3s whose pairwise similarity was above 0.82. The public reads were run again by TCRdb, first through fastp at Q25 and then through MiXCR, and only productive beta chains were kept. Records with the same CDR3 protein are collapsed into one entry carrying the most frequent genes and DNA. The V and J calls, along with clone size, are taken from TCRdb and not from the paper's own processing. The sample includes about 11,000 distinct CDR3 sequences, with about 3.5% observed a single time. The ten largest clonotypes hold around 50% of the sample.

This sample is drawn from a study of spatial heterogeneity in lung cancer (dated by TCRdb to between 2018 and 2021). Background for the entire study: Beta-chain transcripts were consistently detected in greater numbers than alpha-chain transcripts, which likely reflected higher beta-chain transcript abundance. The study linked features of the TCR repertoire to counts of nonsynonymous mutations, which were determined by whole-exome sequencing of tumor tissue. In non-small cell lung cancer, the study quantitatively compared TCR alpha and beta repertoires across several tumor regions, matched nontumor lung, and blood. In the raw uncorrected reads, each unique combination of TCR and UMI appeared more than ten times on average. Both alpha and beta chains were TCR-sequenced in approximately 220 tumor regions, 64 matched nontumor lung samples and roughly 50 PBMC samples obtained at surgery.

Study-level results and caveats: Additional single-cell paired TCR alpha and beta sequencing was considered necessary to confirm, at a functional level, the hypothesis that regional TCRs recognize regional mutations. Ubiquitous expanded tumor TCRs showed up in blood more often at tumor resection than at routine follow-up.

The intended sense of this specimen's time point label: sample taken at primary tumor resection. Without any cell sorting, TCR sequencing was performed on whole RNA extracted either from tumor and nontumor lung tissue or from cryopreserved PBMC samples. Donors were some 70 patients with early-stage, untreated non-small cell lung cancer from the lung TRACERx cohort. A patient was chosen for TCR sequencing only when enough RNA was available from at least two tumor regions. The sequence came from a female donor with early-stage non-small cell lung cancer. The sample in question was PBMCs, obtained at surgery.

The CDR3 is CASSQGRGKGVNTEAFF. The DNA sequence reads TGTGCCAGTAGCCAAGGTAGGGGTAAAGGTGTGAACACTGAAGCTTTCTTT. The V and J segments used are TRBV19 and TRBJ1-1, with TRBD1 perhaps the D gene, on 5 matching bases. Deletion took 6 bases off V and 0 bases off J, with a span of 20 bases between the germline ends. Spanning cysteine to phenylalanine, the CDR3 consists of 17 amino acids. The sequence is cut down to CDR3 DNA, 51 bases in frame from base 1. In the germline V gene (reference sequence), CDR1 corresponds to LNHDA and CDR2 to SQIVND.